This entry lists 29 T cell receptor beta chains sequenced from one sample in a study of T-cell reconstitution after alpha-beta-depleted transplantation in children. Unique molecular identifiers were incorporated during preparation of the TCRbeta library. One entry per CDR3 protein, called by TCRdb with MiXCR from the PCR reads. Of roughly 590,000 distinct CDR3 sequences listed, 16% are singletons. The source was PBMCs from the stem cell graft donor, collected from the stem cell graft. The source of these receptors is a human donor who donated a stem cell graft to a child with acute myeloid leukemia.

This clonotype came up a few times. At one boundary the junction diverges from the germline segment, which might be a read error. This chain's CDR3 is CSASIPGTSGTLRIF. CDR3 nucleotide sequence: TGCAGTGCTTCGATCCCCGGGACTAGCGGTACCCTCAGGATCTTC. The V call is TRBV20-1, the J call TRBJ2-1; TRBD2 matches at 11 bases. Germline assignment: CDR1 DFQATT and CDR2 SNEGSKA (reference sequence). The CDR3 extends over 15 amino acids.

The gene calls are TRBV11-2 and TRBJ2-1; 11 bases are shared with TRBD2. Trimming cost V 7 bases and J 7 bases; bases outside gene matches: 6. The CDR3 consists of 14 residues. The germline V gene encodes CDR1 SGHAT and CDR2 FQNNGV. The CDR3 DNA is TGTGCCAGCACCCTTAGCGGGGGGGCGAATGAGCAGTTCTTC. Amino acid sequence: CASTLSGGANEQFF.

V is TRBV20-1 and J is TRBJ2-7; 8 bases map to TRBD1. V was pared by 4 bases and J by 0 bases, with 8 bases of the junction left unmatched. This CDR3 has 15 residues. The germline V gene encodes CDR1 DFQATT and CDR2 SNEGSKA (reference sequence). CDR3 protein: CSATSRTGSSYEQYV. Here the CDR3 DNA reads TGCAGTGCTACCTCACGGACAGGGAGCTCCTACGAGCAGTACGTC.

In this sample, this clonotype turned up many times. The chain carries TRBV29-1 and TRBJ2-7, with 7 bases that match TRBD1. V trimming: 5 bases; J trimming: 2 bases; junction bases outside the gene matches: 3. CDR1 and CDR2 (germline): SQVTM, ANQGSEA. This CDR3 comprises 12 residues. CDR3 region: CSVTGVAYEQYF. CDR3 sequence (DNA): TGCAGCGTTACAGGGGTCGCCTACGAGCAGTACTTC.

In this sample, this clonotype turned up many times. V and J are TRBV20-1 and TRBJ2-1, with 10 bases fitting TRBD2. The V gene end was trimmed by 6 bases and the J gene end by 2 bases; junction bases not matched to a gene: 10. The CDR3 extends over 16 amino acids. Germline CDR1 DFQATT, CDR2 SNEGSKA (reference sequence). CDR3 coding DNA: TGCAGTGCCAGTAAGTTAGCGGGGGGACCCTACAATGAGCAGTTCTTC. Protein sequence: CSASKLAGGPYNEQFF.

This clonotype was picked up a small number of times. V usage is TRBV20-1 and J usage is TRBJ1-1, with D possibly being TRBD1 (6 bases). CDR3 length: 13 amino acids. Looked up from germline, CDR1 is DFQATT and CDR2 is SNEGSKA (reference sequence). The V end lost 5 bases, the J end lost 4 bases, and 14 bases lay between the germline ends. For the CDR3, the DNA is TGCAGTGCTCAGCAAACAGGGACCACTGAAGCTTTCTTT. This translates into CSAQQTGTTEAFF.

Only a few counts were recorded for this clonotype. V and J are TRBV10-1 and TRBJ2-7; unclear D gene. Germline CDR1 and CDR2: WNHNN and SYGVQD (reference sequence). This CDR3 has 13 amino acids. The V end lost 8 bases, the J end lost 0 bases, and 11 bases lay between the germline ends. The CDR3 DNA follows: TGCGCCAGCCCTACAGAGAGCTCCTACGAGCAGTACTTC. Its translation: CASPTESSYEQYF.

This clonotype appeared many times. J is TRBJ2-5 and V is TRBV6-1; 7 bases match TRBD2. This CDR3 comprises 16 residues. Germline CDR1 MNHNS, CDR2 SASEGT. V was pared by 6 bases and J by 3 bases, with 13 bases of the junction left unmatched. The CDR3 region has the DNA TGTGCCAGCAGATCCTTCGACCCTAGCGGCAAAGAGACCCAGTACTTC. This sequence encodes CASRSFDPSGKETQYF.

This clonotype was seen only a few times. The V and J genes are TRBV28 and TRBJ2-7; 7 bases are a match to TRBD1. After removal of 2 bases from V and 7 bases from J, the junction contained 8 bases not matched to a gene. CDR1 is MDHEN and CDR2 is SYDVKM in the germline V gene. The CDR3 is made up of 14 amino acids. The CDR3 nucleotides read TGTGCCAGCAGTTTAGAAACGACAGGGTGGGAGCAGTACGTC. It translates to CASSLETTGWEQYV.

This clonotype appeared many times. The CDR3 protein is CSASSLSDRVNEQYF. For the CDR3, the DNA is TGCAGCGCCTCGTCCTTAAGTGACAGGGTCAACGAGCAGTACTTC. The chain recombines TRBV29-1 with TRBJ2-7; 7 bases agree with TRBD1. The trim removed 7 bases at V and 5 bases at J, leaving 17 bases unmatched. The CDR3 runs to 15 residues. CDR1 and CDR2 (germline): SQVTM, ANQGSEA.

This clonotype was seen many times. This chain uses TRBV20-1 with TRBJ2-7, with D unclear. Between the trimmed V and J ends, which lost 5 bases and 5 bases, there was a span of 19 bases. From germline, CDR1 is DFQATT and CDR2 SNEGSKA (reference sequence). The CDR3 length is 14 residues. The CDR3 sequence: CSAPIYTARNEQYF. In DNA, the CDR3 is TGCAGTGCTCCGATTTATACCGCGCGGAACGAGCAGTACTTC.

Comment on this clonotype: A much larger clone is a single base away; this may be a read error. The V call is TRBV15, the J call TRBJ2-1; D is unclear. V lost 0 bases and J 8 bases, leaving 17 bases between the germline ends. Germline lookup yields CDR1 LNHNV and CDR2 YYDKDF (reference sequence). This CDR3 region has 16 residues. The CDR3 here is CATSRDRTGIPHEQFF. The CDR3 nucleotides read TGTGCCACCAGCAGAGATCGAACTGGCATCCCCCATGAGCAGTTCTTC.

This clonotype came up many times. The gene calls are TRBV5-1 and TRBJ2-7; either TRBD1 or TRBD2 may supply D (6 bases each). The CDR3 is made up of 15 amino acids. In germline, CDR1 is SGHRS, CDR2 YFSETQ. Trimming took off 7 bases at V and 1 base at J, with 18 bases between the two ends. CDR3 region: CASRLLGGESYEQYF. Written as DNA, the CDR3 is TGCGCCAGCCGCCTTTTGGGGGGCGAGTCCTACGAGCAGTACTTC.

This clonotype was counted ten times or more. V gene TRBV20-1 combines with J gene TRBJ1-2, with D maybe TRBD1 (5 bases). From germline, CDR1 is DFQATT and CDR2 SNEGSKA (reference sequence). This CDR3 has 16 residues. V was cut by 0 bases and J by 2 bases, with 16 bases left in between. CDR3 sequence reads: CSARDAVTELNYGYTF. The CDR3 bases are TGCAGTGCTAGAGATGCGGTGACAGAACTGAACTATGGCTACACCTTC.

This clonotype was counted many times. The chain recombines TRBV6-5 with TRBJ2-7; tentative D call: TRBD2 (6 bases). The CDR3 contains 16 residues. The V end lost 2 bases, the J end lost 3 bases, and 17 bases lay between the germline ends. Germline V gene sequence: CDR1 MNHEY, CDR2 SVGAGI. DNA of the CDR3: TGTGCCAGCAGTTACCTTGAGGGACTGGGGCTCTACGAGCAGTACGTC. Encoded protein: CASSYLEGLGLYEQYV.

This chain uses TRBV7-8 with TRBJ2-2; no firm D call. Germline CDR1 SGHVS, CDR2 FQNEAQ. The CDR3 loop spans 15 amino acids. V lost 2 bases, J lost 7 bases, and 14 bases lay in between. This chain's CDR3 is CASSLTDPIGGELFF. The CDR3 coding sequence is TGTGCCAGCAGCTTAACCGACCCAATCGGCGGGGAGCTGTTTTTT.

In this sample, this clonotype turned up many times. The rearrangement links TRBV7-2 to TRBJ2-1; D gene ambiguous. The CDR3 is 13 amino acids. Germline CDR1 SGHTA, CDR2 FQGNSA. V lost 3 bases, J lost 9 bases, and 12 bases lay in between. CDR3 coding DNA: TGTGCCAGCAGCTTCCCTCCCGTGACTGAGCAGTTCTTC. Its protein is CASSFPPVTEQFF.

V gene TRBV28 combines with J gene TRBJ1-1, with 8 nucleotides matching TRBD1. The trim removed 2 bases at V and 11 bases at J, leaving 10 bases unmatched. CDR3 size: 14 residues. Germline assignment: CDR1 MDHEN and CDR2 SYDVKM. The CDR3 bases are TGTGCCAGCAGTTTAGACCTATCTACAGGGGGTGCTTTCTTT. Translated, it gives CASSLDLSTGGAFF.

The chain carries TRBV7-2 and TRBJ1-5; the D is unclear. Germline CDR1 reads SGHTA; CDR2 reads FQGNSA. This CDR3 comprises 15 residues. Trimming removed 5 bases from V and 5 bases from J, with 16 bases in between. This CDR3 is CASSPRSRRDQPQHF. DNA of the CDR3: TGTGCCAGCAGCCCCCGGAGCCGTCGGGATCAGCCCCAGCATTTT.

The gene calls are TRBV5-1 and TRBJ1-4; no definite D call. Germline CDR1 and CDR2: SGHRS and YFSETQ. The CDR3 is 16 residues long. Trimming took 4 bases from V and 2 from J, leaving 15 bases between them. The CDR3 nucleotides read TGCGCCAGCAGCGGAAATGGACGGATTACTAATGAAAAACTGTTTTTT. It specifies CASSGNGRITNEKLFF.

This clonotype has more than one count but fewer than ten. This chain links TRBV5-6 with TRBJ2-3; a weak D match, TRBD2 (6 bases). CDR1 and CDR2 (germline): SGHDT, YYEEEE. The CDR3 is made up of 15 amino acids. Trimming took off 2 bases at V and 3 bases at J, with 13 bases between the two ends. CDR3 in amino acids: CASSFRRGGTDTQYF. CDR3 in DNA: TGTGCCAGCAGCTTCCGGCGGGGAGGAACAGATACGCAGTATTTT. Using reference TRBV5-6 and TRBJ2-3 for the parts outside the CDR3, the full variable domain is DAGVTQSPTHLIKTRGQQVTLRCSPKSGHDTVSWYQQALGQGPQFIFQYYEEEERQRGNFPDRFSGHQFPNYSSELNVNALLLGDSALYLCASSFRRGGTDTQYFGPGTRLTVL.

This clonotype was observed a handful of times. Here the CDR3 reads CASSYWTDMNTEAFF. As DNA, the CDR3 is TGTGCCAGCAGTTATTGGACGGACATGAACACTGAAGCTTTCTTT. The rearrangement links TRBV5-5 to TRBJ1-1, with D possibly TRBD1 on 5 matching bases. The CDR3 spans 15 residues. Germline values: CDR1 SGHKS, CDR2 YYEKEE (reference sequence). Trimming shortened V by 5 bases and J by 0 bases, and 14 bases separated the two germline ends.

V and J are TRBV5-5 and TRBJ2-2, with 10 bases lining up with TRBD1. Germline CDR1 is SGHKS and CDR2 is YYEKEE (reference sequence). The CDR3 spans 15 residues. J gave up 3 bases and V 4 bases, and 3 bases lay outside the gene matches. The CDR3 DNA reads as TGTGCCAGCAGCGGGACAGGGGCGTACACCGGGGAGCTGTTTTTT. Amino acid sequence: CASSGTGAYTGELFF. Full variable domain (rest looked up from reference TRBV5-5 and TRBJ2-2): DAGVTQSPTHLIKTRGQQVTLRCSPISGHKSVSWYQQVLGQGPQFIFQYYEKEERGRGNFPDRFSARQFPNYSSELNVNALLLGDSALYLCASSGTGAYTGELFFGEGSRLTVL.

This clonotype turned up a few times. The chain combines TRBV29-1 with TRBJ1-1; possible D gene TRBD1, 5 bases. The germline V gene encodes CDR1 SQVTM and CDR2 ANQGSEA. The V end lost 4 bases, the J end lost 5 bases, and 14 bases lay between the germline ends. The CDR3 loop spans 13 amino acids. The CDR3 sequence: CSVGEDSRTEAFF. CDR3 bases: TGCAGCGTTGGAGAAGACAGTCGGACTGAAGCTTTCTTT.

This clonotype has ten or more counts. The chain links TRBV20-1 to TRBJ2-5, with no clear D. Trimming removed 5 bases from V and 2 bases from J, with 12 bases in between. This CDR3 spans 13 amino acids. Per the germline V gene, CDR1 is DFQATT and CDR2 is SNEGSKA (reference sequence). CDR3 DNA: TGCAGTGCTCCTAAGGCCCCACAAGAGACCCAGTACTTC. It encodes CSAPKAPQETQYF.

This clonotype was observed a few times. The J gene is TRBJ2-1, the V gene TRBV9; TRBD2 matches at 9 bases. Germline CDR1 SGDLS, CDR2 YYNGEE. The CDR3 is 17 residues long. The V and J ends lost 0 bases and 7 bases, in that order; junction bases with no gene match: 11. The CDR3 reads CASSVAASGGPENEQFF. The CDR3 DNA is TGTGCCAGCAGCGTAGCAGCGAGCGGGGGGCCGGAGAATGAGCAGTTCTTC.

This clonotype was observed at least ten times. V is TRBV20-1 and J is TRBJ1-6, with D perhaps TRBD1 (6 bases). Trimming took 5 bases from V and 7 from J, leaving 12 bases between them. The CDR3 is made up of 13 amino acids. The germline gives CDR1 DFQATT, CDR2 SNEGSKA (reference sequence). This chain's CDR3 is CSAPTQGNSPLHF. CDR3 DNA sequence: TGCAGTGCTCCCACCCAGGGGAATTCACCCCTCCACTTT.

The rearrangement joins TRBV7-8 to TRBJ2-5, with TRBD2 matching over 10 bases. V shed 2 bases and J 1 base; nucleotides not matched to a gene: 7. From germline, CDR1 is SGHVS and CDR2 FQNEAQ. CDR3 length equals 17 residues. CDR3 sequence reads: CASSLSPSGGAQETQYF. The DNA of the CDR3 is TGTGCCAGCAGCTTATCCCCTAGCGGGGGAGCCCAAGAGACCCAGTACTTC. Complete variable domain (other parts from reference TRBV7-8 and TRBJ2-5): GAGVSQSPRYKVAKRGQDVALRCDPISGHVSLFWYQQALGQGPEFLTYFQNEAQLDKSGLPSDRFFAERPEGSVSTLKIQRTQQEDSAVYLCASSLSPSGGAQETQYFGPGTRLLVL.

This chain connects TRBV29-1 to TRBJ2-5, with D tentatively TRBD1 (6 bases). Germline V gene lookup returns CDR1 SQVTM and CDR2 ANQGSEA. CDR3 length: 13 residues. V lost 3 bases, J lost 5 bases, and 13 bases lay in between. The CDR3 protein is CSVDVGAPETQYF. CDR3 nucleotides: TGCAGCGTTGACGTGGGGGCCCCGGAGACCCAGTACTTC.